Presented here are 28 T cell receptor beta chains from one specimen sequenced in a study of vaccination effects on CD4 cells after COVID-19. Profiling relied on immunoSEQ multiplex PCR, and the TCRdb table lists in-frame clones only, not all of them. Among 65,000 to 90,000 clones listed, around 67% were seen once. At the end of 10 days of culture, CD4+ T cells were isolated. Participants completed two doses of the BNT162b2 or mRNA-1273 vaccine. Their antigens are not known. The source material was CD4+ T cells from PBMCs cultured without peptide, sampled after COVID-19 vaccination. The receptor set was obtained from a human donor who received a COVID-19 vaccine.

This chain uses TRBV18 with TRBJ2-3; no clear D gene. The CDR3 consists of 16 residues. Trimming took 3 bases from V and 0 from J, leaving 13 bases between them. The germline gives CDR1 KGHSH, CDR2 LQKENI. The CDR3 here is CASSPQKMGSTDTQYF. CDR3 bases: TGTGCCAGCTCACCCCAGAAGATGGGAAGCACAGATACGCAGTATTTT. Filled out from reference TRBV18 and TRBJ2-3, the complete variable domain reads NAGVMQNPRHLVRRRGQEARLRCSPMKGHSHVYWYRQLPEEGLKFMVYLQKENIIDESGMPKERFSAEFPKEGPSILRIQQVVRGDSAAYFCASSPQKMGSTDTQYFGPGTRLTVL.

Only a few counts were recorded for this clone. The chain combines TRBV14 with TRBJ2-5, with 8 bases matching TRBD1. V was clipped by 1 base and J by 3 bases; unmatched bases: 1. The CDR3 extends over 14 amino acids. The germline CDR1 and CDR2 sequences are SGHDN and FVKESK. CDR3 amino acids: CASSQGTGKETQYF. CDR3 DNA: TGTGCCAGCAGCCAAGGGACAGGGAAAGAGACCCAGTACTTC.

The chain uses TRBV28 and TRBJ1-1, with TRBD1 identical over 7 bases. The V gene's germline CDR1 is MDHEN and CDR2 SYDVKM. The trim removed 7 bases at V and 4 bases at J, leaving 9 bases unmatched. This CDR3 contains 14 residues. The CDR3 bases are TGTGCCAGCATTCGGGACAGCTCTTCCACTGAAGCTTTCTTT. Residues: CASIRDSSSTEAFF.

This clone was detected only a few times. V usage is TRBV3-1 (or the pseudogene TRBV3-2) and J usage is TRBJ1-5, with TRBD1 matching 7 bases. The CDR3 contains 17 residues. Per germline, CDR1 LGHDT and CDR2 YNNKEL (reference sequence). Trimming removed 1 base from V and 0 bases from J; junction bases left unmatched: 6. The CDR3 protein is CASSQAGGHNSNQPQHF. CDR3 coding DNA: TGTGCCAGCAGCCAAGCAGGGGGACATAATAGCAATCAGCCCCAGCATTTT.

The chain combines TRBV5-4 with TRBJ1-3, with unresolved D. CDR1 and CDR2 from the germline V gene are SGHNT and YYREEE (reference sequence). Trimming shortened V by 3 bases and J by 2 bases, and 0 bases separated the two germline ends. The CDR3 loop spans 11 amino acids. The CDR3 coding sequence is TGTGCCAGCAGCTCTGGAAACACCATATATTTT. It is translated as CASSSGNTIYF.

This chain connects TRBV24-1 to TRBJ2-1, with 10 bases that match TRBD1. The CDR3 covers 16 residues. V gave up 4 bases and J gave up 3 bases; unmatched junction bases: 5. CDR1 is KGHDR and CDR2 is SFDVKD in the germline V gene. DNA of the CDR3: TGTGCCACCAGTGAACCCGGGACAGGGGTCTACAATGAGCAGTTCTTC. The encoded protein is CATSEPGTGVYNEQFF.

This clone occurred a few times. The genes are TRBV3-1 (or the pseudogene TRBV3-2) and TRBJ2-1; TRBD2 matches 13 bases. This CDR3 spans 18 amino acids. Germline V gives CDR1 LGHDT, CDR2 YNNKEL (reference sequence). The J segment lost 6 bases and the V segment lost 3 bases, leaving 11 bases of the junction unmatched. The CDR3 spells CASSQPTSGGPKLNEQFF. CDR3 nucleotides: TGTGCCAGCAGCCAGCCGACTAGCGGGGGGCCAAAACTCAATGAGCAGTTCTTC.

The chain links TRBV3-1 (or the pseudogene TRBV3-2) to TRBJ1-1; D uncertain. The CDR3 extends over 13 amino acids. CDR1 LGHDT and CDR2 YNNKEL come from the germline V gene (reference sequence). V shed 4 bases and J shed 4 bases, with 10 bases lying between them. The chain's CDR3 is CASSPPEATEAFF. CDR3 bases: TGTGCCAGCAGCCCCCCTGAGGCCACTGAAGCTTTCTTT.

The gene calls are TRBV5-1 and TRBJ1-2; D unresolved. Trimming pared 4 bases from V and 1 base from J, leaving 5 bases between. Germline loops: CDR1 SGHRS, CDR2 YFSETQ. This CDR3 is built from 12 residues. CDR3 loop: CASSHINYGYTF. CDR3 in DNA: TGCGCCAGCAGCCACATTAACTATGGCTACACCTTC.

The chain employs TRBV5-1 and TRBJ2-2; TRBD1 is a possible D gene (6 bases). CDR3 length: 15 residues. Germline CDR1 reads SGHRS; CDR2 reads YFSETQ. Trimming took off 5 bases at V and 9 bases at J, with 20 bases between the two ends. The CDR3 loop reads CASRLNSLGGRELFF. DNA for the CDR3: TGCGCCAGCAGGCTGAACTCACTAGGGGGTCGGGAGCTGTTTTTT.

V and J are TRBV9 and TRBJ2-3; the D is unclear. The CDR3 is 11 residues long. Germline V gives CDR1 SGDLS, CDR2 YYNGEE. V lost 0 bases, J lost 5 bases, and 1 base lay in between. CDR3 region: CASSVGDTQYF. The CDR3 DNA follows: TGTGCCAGCAGCGTAGGAGATACGCAGTATTTT.

This chain links TRBV15 with TRBJ2-1; 11 bases fit TRBD2. Germline V gene data show CDR1 as LNHNV and CDR2 as YYDKDF (reference sequence). CDR3 length: 15 residues. J was trimmed by 4 bases and V by 3 bases; bases with no gene match: 2. The CDR3 sequence: CATSSIAGGYNEQFF. The CDR3 nucleotides read TGTGCCACCAGCAGTATAGCGGGGGGGTACAATGAGCAGTTCTTC.

This clone appeared once. The V and J genes are TRBV19 and TRBJ1-5; 7 positions agree with TRBD1. The CDR3 is 16 amino acids. Germline values: CDR1 LNHDA, CDR2 SQIVND (reference sequence). J lost 6 bases, V lost 2 bases, and 10 bases had no gene match. Here the CDR3 DNA reads TGTGCCAGTAGTATAATAGACAGGGTGATCGTTCAGCCCCAGCATTTT. This sequence encodes CASSIIDRVIVQPQHF.

The chain has TRBV3-1 (or the pseudogene TRBV3-2) and TRBJ2-4; D unresolved. Germline V gives CDR1 LGHDT, CDR2 YNNKEL (reference sequence). V lost 0 bases and J 1 base, leaving 10 bases between the germline ends. The CDR3 covers 16 residues. For the CDR3, the DNA is TGTGCCAGCAGCCAAGAGTTCCACTGGGCCAAAAACATTCAGTACTTC. Translating gives CASSQEFHWAKNIQYF.

The gene calls are TRBV5-4 and TRBJ2-2, with D unclear. The germline V gene encodes CDR1 SGHNT and CDR2 YYREEE (reference sequence). The V end was cut by 2 bases, the J end by 3 bases, with 14 bases between. This CDR3 spans 16 amino acids. The CDR3 DNA reads TGTGCCAGCAGCTTTATTCTCGGCCGGGACACCGGGGAGCTGTTTTTT. As protein: CASSFILGRDTGELFF. The whole variable domain, remainder taken from reference TRBV5-4 and TRBJ2-2, is ETGVTQSPTHLIKTRGQQVTLRCSSQSGHNTVSWYQQALGQGPQFIFQYYREEENGRGNFPPRFSGLQFPNYSSELNVNALELDDSALYLCASSFILGRDTGELFFGEGSRLTVL.

V is TRBV5-4 and J is TRBJ1-1; 7 nucleotides line up with TRBD1. The CDR3 totals 14 residues. Germline-derived CDR1 and CDR2 are SGHNT and YYREEE (reference sequence). J gave up 0 bases and V 2 bases, and 1 base lay outside the gene matches. The CDR3 is CASSFGTVNTEAFF. The CDR3 DNA follows: TGTGCCAGCAGCTTCGGGACAGTGAACACTGAAGCTTTCTTT.

This clone was recorded only once. The chain employs TRBV27 and TRBJ1-1; D is unclear. The CDR3 runs 15 residues. Germline V lookup: CDR1 MNHEY, CDR2 SMNVEV (reference sequence). The V end lost 6 bases, the J end lost 2 bases, and 16 bases lay between the germline ends. In DNA, the CDR3 is TGTGCCAGCAGATTCATCGACCCGTCAAACACTGAAGCTTTCTTT. Protein product: CASRFIDPSNTEAFF.

The CDR3 is CASSQVDYSGNTIYF. The CDR3 DNA follows: TGCGCCAGCAGCCAAGTGGACTACTCTGGAAACACCATATATTTT. The rearrangement joins TRBV4-1 to TRBJ1-3; D remains ambiguous. Looked up from germline, CDR1 is MGHRA and CDR2 is YSYEKL. The CDR3 has 15 amino acids. The germline V and J ends were trimmed by 1 base and 0 bases, with 7 bases remaining between them.

The J gene is TRBJ1-2, the V gene TRBV29-1, with 7 positions matching TRBD1. The germline gives CDR1 SQVTM, CDR2 ANQGSEA. CDR3 length: 16 residues. The V gene end was trimmed by 4 bases and the J gene end by 0 bases; junction bases not matched to a gene: 11. The CDR3 coding sequence is TGCAGCGTTGGCCCGGGACAGTCTAAGACTAACTATGGCTACACCTTC. This codes for CSVGPGQSKTNYGYTF.

The chain combines TRBV18 with TRBJ2-7, with 11 bases fitting TRBD1. The CDR3 extends over 15 amino acids. V gave up 4 bases and J gave up 1 base; unmatched junction bases: 3. Germline loops: CDR1 KGHSH, CDR2 LQKENI. CDR3 DNA: TGTGCCAGCTCACAAGGACAGGGGGCTTCCTACGAGCAGTACGTC. This encodes CASSQGQGASYEQYV.

The rearrangement uses TRBV4-2 and TRBJ1-6, with TRBD1 matching over 9 bases. The CDR3 contains 18 residues. Germline lookup yields CDR1 LGHNA and CDR2 YNFKEQ. V dropped 4 bases and J dropped 3; count of bases not matched to a gene: 10. This CDR3 reads CASSPGTGNEGYNSPLHF. The CDR3 nucleotides are TGTGCCAGCAGCCCCGGGACAGGGAACGAAGGCTATAATTCACCCCTCCACTTT.

The chain has TRBV7-2 and TRBJ1-1, with TRBD1 matching over 11 bases. V was pared by 7 bases and J by 6 bases, with 10 bases of the junction left unmatched. Looked up from germline, CDR1 is SGHTA and CDR2 is FQGNSA. The CDR3 is 15 residues long. The chain's CDR3 is CASTLIPGQGAEAFF. The CDR3 DNA reads TGTGCCAGCACCCTGATTCCGGGACAGGGGGCTGAAGCTTTCTTT.

The rearrangement uses TRBV6-6 and TRBJ1-2, with D possibly TRBD1 on 5 matching bases. Germline loops: CDR1 MNHNY, CDR2 SVGAGI (reference sequence). The V and J ends lost 2 bases and 0 bases respectively, with 7 bases between them. This CDR3 is 14 amino acids long. The CDR3 protein is CASSYGGTNYGYTF. In DNA form, the CDR3 reads TGTGCCAGCAGTTACGGGGGAACTAACTATGGCTACACCTTC.

This clone turned up a few times. The chain employs TRBV5-6 and TRBJ2-2; the D gene could be TRBD1 or TRBD2 (5 bases each). CDR3 length equals 15 residues. V was pared by 3 bases and J by 4 bases, with 13 bases between. The germline V gene has CDR1 SGHDT and CDR2 YYEEEE. This CDR3 reads CASSWETGTTGELFF. The CDR3 DNA is TGTGCCAGCAGCTGGGAGACGGGGACCACCGGGGAGCTGTTTTTT. The full variable domain, in which reference TRBV5-6 and TRBJ2-2 provide the parts outside the CDR3, is DAGVTQSPTHLIKTRGQQVTLRCSPKSGHDTVSWYQQALGQGPQFIFQYYEEEERQRGNFPDRFSGHQFPNYSSELNVNALLLGDSALYLCASSWETGTTGELFFGEGSRLTVL.

The count of this clone is one. The chain recombines TRBV6-5 with TRBJ2-7; 8 bases agree with TRBD1. The germline V gene has CDR1 MNHEY and CDR2 SVGAGI. Losses at the gene ends were 3 bases for V and 7 bases for J; bases not matched to a gene: 5. The CDR3 is made up of 13 amino acids. CDR3 in DNA: TGTGCCAGCAGTTATTTAACAGGGGGAGAGCAGTACGTC. This sequence encodes CASSYLTGGEQYV.

The rearrangement uses TRBV9 and TRBJ2-1; 8 bases are a match to TRBD1. Germline V gene data show CDR1 as SGDLS and CDR2 as YYNGEE. Germline trimming cut 0 bases from V and 0 bases from J; bases unmatched to any gene: 5. There are 17 residues in the CDR3. CDR3 region: CASSVGQGASSYNEQFF. In DNA form, the CDR3 reads TGTGCCAGCAGCGTAGGTCAGGGGGCCAGCTCCTACAATGAGCAGTTCTTC.

The chain couples TRBV6-6 to TRBJ1-1; D perhaps matches TRBD1 (5 bases). Germline loops: CDR1 MNHNY, CDR2 SVGAGI (reference sequence). The CDR3 is 14 residues long. Between the trimmed V and J ends, which lost 6 bases and 7 bases, there was a span of 18 bases. CDR3 loop: CASRGEGAGDEAFF. As DNA, the CDR3 is TGTGCCAGCAGAGGGGAGGGTGCTGGGGATGAAGCTTTCTTT.

The chain couples TRBV9 to TRBJ1-3; a weak D match, TRBD1 (5 bases). CDR3 length equals 17 residues. V was pared by 0 bases and J by 4 bases, with 17 bases between. Germline CDR1 SGDLS, CDR2 YYNGEE. DNA for the CDR3: TGTGCCAGCAGCGTAGCCGGGTCCGGGACCGCCGGAAACACCATATATTTT. This encodes CASSVAGSGTAGNTIYF.